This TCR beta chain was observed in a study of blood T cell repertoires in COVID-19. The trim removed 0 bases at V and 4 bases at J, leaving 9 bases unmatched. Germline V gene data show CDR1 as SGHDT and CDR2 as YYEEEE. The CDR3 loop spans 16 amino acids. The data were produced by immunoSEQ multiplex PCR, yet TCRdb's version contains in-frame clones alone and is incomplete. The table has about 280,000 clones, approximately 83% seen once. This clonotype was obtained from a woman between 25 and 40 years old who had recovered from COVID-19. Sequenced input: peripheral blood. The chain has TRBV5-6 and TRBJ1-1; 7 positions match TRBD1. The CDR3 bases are TGTGCCAGCAGCTTGGTAGGGGGCGCTGATAGCACTGAAGCTTTCTTT. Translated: CASSLVGGADSTEAFF. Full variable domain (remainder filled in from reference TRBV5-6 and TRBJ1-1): DAGVTQSPTHLIKTRGQQVTLRCSPKSGHDTVSWYQQALGQGPQFIFQYYEEEERQRGNFPDRFSGHQFPNYSSELNVNALLLGDSALYLCASSLVGGADSTEAFFGQGTRLTVV.